Listed below are T cell receptor beta chains from one sample, sequenced in a study of vaccination effects on CD4 cells after COVID-19. Clones were read by immunoSEQ multiplex PCR, and TCRdb kept only the in-frame ones, dropping some. The sample has about 35,000 clones, 55% to 80% seen once. The antigens these receptors bind are not known. The sample consisted of CD4+ T cells from PBMCs cultured without peptide, taken before COVID-19 vaccination. The receptors here all came from a human donor who received a COVID-19 vaccine. CDR3s include the opening cysteine and the closing phenylalanine or tryptophan. Fields, in order: D gene, V gene, J gene, clone size, CDR3 protein, CDR3 DNA. The D gene is left open where the match is weak. Clone size is stated in some rows and not others, as once, few, many or a class when expanded.

D gene: -
V gene: TRBV12-3/TRBV12-4
J gene: TRBJ2-1
clone size: -
CDR3 protein: CASTLQGFSEQFF
CDR3 DNA: TGTGCCAGCACCTTACAGGGATTCAGTGAGCAGTTCTTC

D gene: -
V gene: TRBV20-1
J gene: TRBJ1-2
clone size: -
CDR3 protein: CSASRLIGYTF
CDR3 DNA: TGCAGTGCTAGTCGCCTTATAGGCTACACCTTC

D gene: -
V gene: TRBV18
J gene: TRBJ2-7
clone size: -
CDR3 protein: CASSPPYGGTYEQYF
CDR3 DNA: TGTGCCAGCTCACCACCGTATGGAGGGACATACGAGCAGTACTTC

D gene: TRBD1
V gene: TRBV6-5
J gene: TRBJ1-3
clone size: -
CDR3 protein: CASSQDRGGNTIYF
CDR3 DNA: TGTGCCAGCAGTCAGGACAGGGGTGGAAACACCATATATTTT

D gene: -
V gene: TRBV9
J gene: TRBJ2-3
clone size: -
CDR3 protein: CASSVAGGQGTDTQYF
CDR3 DNA: TGTGCCAGCAGCGTAGCTGGCGGGCAGGGCACAGATACGCAGTATTTT

D gene: -
V gene: TRBV7-9
J gene: TRBJ1-1
clone size: -
CDR3 protein: CASSPGMNTEAFF
CDR3 DNA: TGTGCCAGCAGCCCAGGGATGAACACTGAAGCTTTCTTT

D gene: TRBD1
V gene: TRBV5-1
J gene: TRBJ2-2
clone size: few
CDR3 protein: CASSLQGAQTGELFF
CDR3 DNA: TGCGCCAGCAGCTTGCAGGGGGCGCAGACCGGGGAGCTGTTTTTT

D gene: TRBD1
V gene: TRBV5-1
J gene: TRBJ1-1
clone size: -
CDR3 protein: CASSAQTGGTEAFF
CDR3 DNA: TGCGCCAGCAGCGCCCAAACAGGGGGCACTGAAGCTTTCTTT

D gene: TRBD2
V gene: TRBV6-5
J gene: TRBJ2-5
clone size: -
CDR3 protein: CASSYREGETQYF
CDR3 DNA: TGTGCCAGCAGTTACCGGGAGGGAGAGACCCAGTACTTC

D gene: -
V gene: TRBV6-5
J gene: TRBJ2-7
clone size: once
CDR3 protein: CASSSTPGVGQYF
CDR3 DNA: TGTGCCAGCAGTTCCACTCCAGGGGTTGGGCAGTACTTC

D gene: TRBD2
V gene: TRBV3-1/TRBV3-2
J gene: TRBJ2-3
clone size: -
CDR3 protein: CASSQDPRGGGWTDTQYF
CDR3 DNA: TGTGCCAGCAGCCAGGATCCTAGGGGCGGGGGATGGACAGATACGCAGTATTTT

D gene: TRBD2
V gene: TRBV10-3
J gene: TRBJ2-3
clone size: once
CDR3 protein: CATSAGGPPDTQYF
CDR3 DNA: TGTGCCACCTCAGCGGGGGGGCCCCCAGATACGCAGTATTTT

D gene: -
V gene: TRBV3-1/TRBV3-2
J gene: TRBJ1-1
clone size: -
CDR3 protein: CASSRRGTEAFF
CDR3 DNA: TGTGCCAGCAGCCGAAGGGGAACTGAAGCTTTCTTT

D gene: -
V gene: TRBV12-3/TRBV12-4
J gene: TRBJ1-6
clone size: -
CDR3 protein: CASKNSYNSPLHF
CDR3 DNA: TGTGCCAGCAAAAACAGCTATAATTCACCCCTCCACTTT

D gene: -
V gene: TRBV5-1
J gene: TRBJ2-7
clone size: -
CDR3 protein: CASSTGHYEQYF
CDR3 DNA: TGCGCCAGCAGTACGGGACACTACGAGCAGTACTTC

D gene: -
V gene: TRBV5-1
J gene: TRBJ1-2
clone size: few
CDR3 protein: CASSPDTSAYGYTF
CDR3 DNA: TGCGCCAGCAGCCCGGACACCTCCGCTTATGGCTACACCTTC

D gene: -
V gene: TRBV10-2
J gene: TRBJ2-7
clone size: -
CDR3 protein: CASSGVETYEQYF
CDR3 DNA: TGCGCCAGCAGTGGGGTTGAAACCTACGAGCAGTACTTC

D gene: -
V gene: TRBV19
J gene: TRBJ2-1
clone size: -
CDR3 protein: CASNFRSSYNEQFF
CDR3 DNA: TGTGCCAGTAATTTCAGGAGCTCCTACAATGAGCAGTTCTTC

D gene: TRBD1
V gene: TRBV18
J gene: TRBJ1-4
clone size: -
CDR3 protein: CASSPKTGRDEKLFF
CDR3 DNA: TGTGCCAGCTCACCCAAGACAGGGCGGGATGAAAAACTGTTTTTT

D gene: TRBD1
V gene: TRBV2
J gene: TRBJ1-1
clone size: -
CDR3 protein: CASRGTGRSEAFF
CDR3 DNA: TGTGCCAGCAGAGGGACAGGGCGGTCTGAAGCTTTCTTT

D gene: -
V gene: TRBV6-5
J gene: TRBJ1-5
clone size: -
CDR3 protein: CASSPGPTQPQHF
CDR3 DNA: TGTGCCAGCAGCCCGGGACCCACACAGCCCCAGCATTTT

D gene: -
V gene: TRBV19
J gene: TRBJ1-3
clone size: -
CDR3 protein: CATLKASSGNTIYF
CDR3 DNA: TGTGCCACCTTGAAGGCAAGCTCTGGAAACACCATATATTTT

D gene: -
V gene: TRBV24-1
J gene: TRBJ1-2
clone size: -
CDR3 protein: CATSGNSFYGYTF
CDR3 DNA: TGTGCCACCAGTGGGAACTCTTTCTATGGCTACACCTTC